The present entry profiles one T cell receptor (beta chain) with its context. The target antigen is unknown. This record belongs to a study of CD8 T cells in Susac syndrome. Blood CD8+ and CD4+ T cells underwent high-throughput TCR beta sequencing. Findings of the study overall: Acknowledgment was made by the study that its TCR sequencing and HLA analysis involved a relatively small number of individuals.

After extraction with the RNeasy kit, about 0.45 to 1 ug of the RNA was reverse transcribed using random hexamers. TCRdb reanalysed the immunoSEQ multiplex PCR reads using MiXCR and keeps one entry per CDR3 protein. The repertoire has about 140,000 distinct CDR3 sequences, 90% to 95% of them found once; the top ten carry over 0.09%. Germline lookup yields CDR1 SGHTA and CDR2 FQGNSA. V trimming: 5 bases; J trimming: 2 bases; junction bases outside the gene matches: 6. This CDR3 contains 15 residues. The chain joins TRBV7-2 to TRBJ2-3; 8 nucleotides line up with TRBD2. This TCR derives from a human donor with multiple sclerosis. The material sequenced was CD4+ T cells from PBMCs. Written as DNA, the CDR3 is TGTGCCAGCAGCCCCCGGGGGGGGCCCACAGATACGCAGTATTTT. Its protein is CASSPRGGPTDTQYF.